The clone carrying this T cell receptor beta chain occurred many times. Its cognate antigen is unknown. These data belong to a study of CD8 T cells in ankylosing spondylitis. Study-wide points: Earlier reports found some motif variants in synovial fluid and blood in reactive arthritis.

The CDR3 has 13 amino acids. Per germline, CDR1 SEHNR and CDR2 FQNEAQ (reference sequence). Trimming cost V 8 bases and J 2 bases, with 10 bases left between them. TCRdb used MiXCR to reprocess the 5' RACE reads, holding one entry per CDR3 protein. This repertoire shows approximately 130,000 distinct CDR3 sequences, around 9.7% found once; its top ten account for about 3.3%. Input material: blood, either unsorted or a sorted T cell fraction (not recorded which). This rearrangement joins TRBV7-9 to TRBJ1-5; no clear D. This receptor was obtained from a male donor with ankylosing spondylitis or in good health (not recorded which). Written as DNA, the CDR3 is TGTGCCAGCGGAAACCAGGGCAATCAGCCCCAGCATTTT. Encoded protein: CASGNQGNQPQHF.